This TCR beta chain is drawn from a study of monozygotic twins with inflammatory bowel disease. Study-level results: Patients with IBD had less TCRbeta diversity (inverse Simpson) than their healthy co-twins.

This CDR3 contains 13 residues. Germline CDR1 and CDR2: SGHNT and YYREEE (reference sequence). Donors each contributed one blood sample measuring 2 to 3 ml. Eight distinct reactions (per sample) were used to make the cDNA. TCRdb re-called the 5' RACE reads and shows each CDR3 protein once, DNA omitted. The listing contains approximately 330,000 distinct CDR3 sequences. Remarks on this clonotype: Antigen specificity is unknown.

The chain carries TRBV5-4 and TRBJ1-1; the D call of TRBD1 rests on TCRdb alone, since no DNA is present to check it. This TCR was recovered from a human donor with ulcerative colitis or Crohn's disease, or a healthy co-twin of an affected twin (not recorded which). Sequenced material: blood. CDR3 loop: CASSLAQGGGAFF.